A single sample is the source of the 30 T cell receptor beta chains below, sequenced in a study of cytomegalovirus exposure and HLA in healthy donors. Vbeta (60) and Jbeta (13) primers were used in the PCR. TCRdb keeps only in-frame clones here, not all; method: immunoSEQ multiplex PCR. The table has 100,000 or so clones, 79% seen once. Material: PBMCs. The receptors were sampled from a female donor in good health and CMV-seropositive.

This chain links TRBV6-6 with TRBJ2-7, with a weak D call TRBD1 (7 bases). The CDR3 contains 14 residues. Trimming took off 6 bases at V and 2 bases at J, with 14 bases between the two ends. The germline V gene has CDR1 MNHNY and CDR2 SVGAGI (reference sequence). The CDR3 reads CASRTGAGPYEQYF. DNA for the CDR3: TGTGCCAGCAGAACAGGGGCGGGACCCTACGAGCAGTACTTC.

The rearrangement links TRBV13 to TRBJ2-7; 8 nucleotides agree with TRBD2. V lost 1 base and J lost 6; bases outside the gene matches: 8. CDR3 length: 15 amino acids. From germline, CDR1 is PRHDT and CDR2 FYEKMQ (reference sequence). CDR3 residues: CASSLAHRGGGEQYF. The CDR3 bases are TGTGCCAGCAGCTTAGCTCACCGGGGGGGAGGCGAGCAGTACTTC.

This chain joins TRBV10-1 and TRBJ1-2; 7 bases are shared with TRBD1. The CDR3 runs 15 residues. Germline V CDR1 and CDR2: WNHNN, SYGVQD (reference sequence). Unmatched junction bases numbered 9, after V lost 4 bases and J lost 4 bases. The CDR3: CASSARDSRVYGYTF. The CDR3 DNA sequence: TGCGCCAGCAGTGCAAGGGACAGTAGGGTCTATGGCTACACCTTC.

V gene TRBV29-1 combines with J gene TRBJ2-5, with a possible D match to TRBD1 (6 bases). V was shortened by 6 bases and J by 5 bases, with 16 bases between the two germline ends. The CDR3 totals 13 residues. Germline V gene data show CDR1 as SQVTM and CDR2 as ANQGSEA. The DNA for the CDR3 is TGCAGCGTCCCACAGGGTTGGGAGGAGACCCAGTACTTC. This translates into CSVPQGWEETQYF.

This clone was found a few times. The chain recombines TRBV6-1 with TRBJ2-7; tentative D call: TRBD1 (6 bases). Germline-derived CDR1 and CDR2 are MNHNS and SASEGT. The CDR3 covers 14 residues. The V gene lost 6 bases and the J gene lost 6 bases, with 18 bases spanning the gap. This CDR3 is CASRFNRAVVEQYF. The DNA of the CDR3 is TGTGCCAGCAGGTTTAACAGGGCGGTAGTCGAGCAGTACTTC.

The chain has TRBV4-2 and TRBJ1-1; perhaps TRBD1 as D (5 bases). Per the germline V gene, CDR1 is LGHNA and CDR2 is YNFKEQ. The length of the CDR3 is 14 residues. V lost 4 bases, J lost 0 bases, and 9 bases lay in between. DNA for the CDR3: TGTGCCAGCAGCCTGGGGGGGTTGAACACTGAAGCTTTCTTT. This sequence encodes CASSLGGLNTEAFF.

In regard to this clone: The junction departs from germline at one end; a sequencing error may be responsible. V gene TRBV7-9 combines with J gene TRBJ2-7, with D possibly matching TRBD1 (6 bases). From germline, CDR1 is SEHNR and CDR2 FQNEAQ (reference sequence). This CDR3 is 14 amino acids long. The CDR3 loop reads CSSSLTGPTYEQYF. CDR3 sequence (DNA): TGTTCCAGCAGCTTGACAGGTCCTACCTACGAGCAGTACTTC.

This CDR3 reads CASSQDVLGQGSYEQYF. CDR3 DNA: TGTGCCAGCAGCCAAGATGTTTTGGGACAGGGGTCCTACGAGCAGTACTTC. The chain employs TRBV4-2 and TRBJ2-7; 10 nucleotides line up with TRBD1. V was pared by 0 bases and J by 1 base, with 6 bases of the junction left unmatched. CDR1 is LGHNA and CDR2 is YNFKEQ in the germline V gene. The CDR3 is 17 residues long.

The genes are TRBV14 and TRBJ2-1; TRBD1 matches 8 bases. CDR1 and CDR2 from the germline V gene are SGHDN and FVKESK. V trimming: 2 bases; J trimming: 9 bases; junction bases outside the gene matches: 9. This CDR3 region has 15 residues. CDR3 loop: CASSQPGQEFGEQFF. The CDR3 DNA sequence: TGTGCCAGCAGCCAACCGGGACAGGAGTTTGGTGAGCAGTTCTTC. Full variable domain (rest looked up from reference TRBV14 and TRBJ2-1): EAGVTQFPSHSVIEKGQTVTLRCDPISGHDNLYWYRRVMGKEIKFLLHFVKESKQDESGMPNNRFLAERTGGTYSTLKVQPAELEDSGVYFCASSQPGQEFGEQFFGPGTRLTVL.

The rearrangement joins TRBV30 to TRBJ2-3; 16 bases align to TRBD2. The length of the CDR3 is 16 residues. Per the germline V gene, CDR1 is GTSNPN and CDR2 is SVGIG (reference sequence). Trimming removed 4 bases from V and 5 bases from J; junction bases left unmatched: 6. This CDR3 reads CAWNKGTSGRGDTQYF. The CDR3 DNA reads TGTGCCTGGAACAAAGGGACTAGCGGGAGGGGAGATACGCAGTATTTT.

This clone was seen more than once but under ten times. CDR3 coding DNA: TGTGCCAGCAGCTTCGGCACTGAAGCTTTCTTT. This codes for CASSFGTEAFF. The chain uses TRBV6-1 and TRBJ1-1; the D is unclear. The germline CDR1 and CDR2 sequences are MNHNS and SASEGT. Trimming removed 6 bases at V and 4 bases at J, with 6 bases between. The CDR3 loop spans 11 amino acids.

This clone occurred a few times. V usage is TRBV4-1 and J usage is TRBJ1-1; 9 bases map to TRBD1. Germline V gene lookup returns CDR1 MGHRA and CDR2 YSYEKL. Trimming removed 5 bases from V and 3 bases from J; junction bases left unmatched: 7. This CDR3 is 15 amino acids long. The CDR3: CASSKQGALDTEAFF. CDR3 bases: TGCGCCAGCAGCAAACAGGGGGCGCTGGACACTGAAGCTTTCTTT.

CDR3 protein: CASSRTYEQYF. For the CDR3, the DNA is TGTGCCAGCAGTCGCACGTACGAGCAGTACTTC. This chain uses TRBV28 with TRBJ2-5; no clear D gene. The end of the DNA is better explained by TRBJ2-7, so the J call may be wrong. The length of the CDR3 is 11 residues. Germline values: CDR1 MDHEN, CDR2 SYDVKM.

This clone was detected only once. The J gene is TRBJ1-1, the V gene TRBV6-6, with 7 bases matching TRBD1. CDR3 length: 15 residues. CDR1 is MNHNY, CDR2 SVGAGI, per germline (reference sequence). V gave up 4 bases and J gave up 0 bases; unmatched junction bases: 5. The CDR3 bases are TGTGCCAGCAGTTCACCGACAGGGCTGAACACTGAAGCTTTCTTT. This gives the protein CASSSPTGLNTEAFF.

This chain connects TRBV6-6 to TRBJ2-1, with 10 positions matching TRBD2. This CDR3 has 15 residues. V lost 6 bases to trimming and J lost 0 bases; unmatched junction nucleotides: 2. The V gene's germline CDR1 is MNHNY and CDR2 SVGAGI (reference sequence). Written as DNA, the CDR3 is TGTGCCAGCAGGTCTAGCGGGAGCTCCTACAATGAGCAGTTCTTC. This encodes CASRSSGSSYNEQFF.

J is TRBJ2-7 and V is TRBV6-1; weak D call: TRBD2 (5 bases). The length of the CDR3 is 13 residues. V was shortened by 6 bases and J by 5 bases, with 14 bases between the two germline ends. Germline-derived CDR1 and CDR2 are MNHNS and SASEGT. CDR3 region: CASRPHGSDEQYF. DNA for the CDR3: TGTGCCAGCAGGCCCCATGGGAGCGACGAGCAGTACTTC.

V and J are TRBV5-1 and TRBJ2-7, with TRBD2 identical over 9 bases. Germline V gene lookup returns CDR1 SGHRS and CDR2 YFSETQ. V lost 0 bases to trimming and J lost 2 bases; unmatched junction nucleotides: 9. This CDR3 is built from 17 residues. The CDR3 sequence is CASSLAGSGSPTYEQYF. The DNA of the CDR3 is TGCGCCAGCAGCTTGGCGGGTAGCGGGAGCCCGACCTACGAGCAGTACTTC.

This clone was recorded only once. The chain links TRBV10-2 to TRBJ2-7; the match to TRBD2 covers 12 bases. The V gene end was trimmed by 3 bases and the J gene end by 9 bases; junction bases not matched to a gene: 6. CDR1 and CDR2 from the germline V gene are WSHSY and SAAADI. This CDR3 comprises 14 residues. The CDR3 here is CASSDLAGGPRQYF. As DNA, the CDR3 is TGCGCCAGCAGTGACCTAGCGGGGGGGCCTCGGCAGTACTTC.

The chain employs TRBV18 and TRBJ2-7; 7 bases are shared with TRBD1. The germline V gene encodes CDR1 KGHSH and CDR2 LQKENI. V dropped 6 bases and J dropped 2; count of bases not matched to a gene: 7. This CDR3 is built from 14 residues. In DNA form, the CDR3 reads TGTGCCAGCTCTCTAAAGACAGGGACCTACGAGCAGTACTTC. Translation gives CASSLKTGTYEQYF.

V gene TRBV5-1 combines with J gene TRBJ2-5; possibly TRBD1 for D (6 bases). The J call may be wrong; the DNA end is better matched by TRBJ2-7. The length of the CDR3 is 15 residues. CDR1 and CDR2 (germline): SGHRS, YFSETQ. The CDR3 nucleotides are TGCGCCAGCAGCTTGGATCGGACAGTAACCTACGAGCAGTACTTC. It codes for CASSLDRTVTYEQYF.

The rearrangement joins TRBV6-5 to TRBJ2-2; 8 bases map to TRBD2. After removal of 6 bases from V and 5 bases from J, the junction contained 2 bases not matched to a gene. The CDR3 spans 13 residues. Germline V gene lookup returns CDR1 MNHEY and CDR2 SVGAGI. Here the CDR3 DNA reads TGTGCCAGCAGCCCTAGCGGGACCGGGGAGCTGTTTTTT. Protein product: CASSPSGTGELFF.

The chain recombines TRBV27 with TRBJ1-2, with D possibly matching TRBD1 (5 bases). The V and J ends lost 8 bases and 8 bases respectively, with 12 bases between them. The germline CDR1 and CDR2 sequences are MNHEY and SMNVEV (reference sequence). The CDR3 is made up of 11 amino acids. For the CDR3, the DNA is TGTGCCAGCGGCCCTCAGGGCGGCTACACCTTC. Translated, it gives CASGPQGGYTF.

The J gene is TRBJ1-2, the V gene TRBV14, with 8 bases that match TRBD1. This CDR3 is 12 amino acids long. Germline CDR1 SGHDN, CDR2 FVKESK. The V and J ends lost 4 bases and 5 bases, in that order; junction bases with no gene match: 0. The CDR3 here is CASSRQGYGYTF. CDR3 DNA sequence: TGTGCCAGCAGCCGACAGGGGTATGGCTACACCTTC.

The CDR3 protein is CASSTGTGGSPLHF. The CDR3 coding sequence is TGCGCCAGCTCAACCGGGACAGGGGGCTCACCCCTCCACTTT. The genes are TRBV10-1 and TRBJ1-6; 12 nucleotides agree with TRBD1. This CDR3 contains 14 residues. The junction had 6 bases not matched to a gene; V was cut back by 8 bases and J by 10 bases. Germline CDR1 WNHNN, CDR2 SYGVQD (reference sequence).

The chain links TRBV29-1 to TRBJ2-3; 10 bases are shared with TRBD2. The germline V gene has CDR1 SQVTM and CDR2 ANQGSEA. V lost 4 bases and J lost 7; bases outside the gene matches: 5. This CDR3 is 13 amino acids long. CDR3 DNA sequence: TGCAGCGTTGTGGCTAGCGGGGGTAATACGCAGTATTTT. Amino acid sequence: CSVVASGGNTQYF.

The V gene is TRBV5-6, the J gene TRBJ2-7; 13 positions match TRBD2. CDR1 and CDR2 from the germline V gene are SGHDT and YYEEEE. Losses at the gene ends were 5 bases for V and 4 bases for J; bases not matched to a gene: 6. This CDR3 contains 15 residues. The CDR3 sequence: CASRTGLAGRYEQYF. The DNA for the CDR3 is TGTGCCAGCAGGACGGGACTAGCGGGGCGATACGAGCAGTACTTC.

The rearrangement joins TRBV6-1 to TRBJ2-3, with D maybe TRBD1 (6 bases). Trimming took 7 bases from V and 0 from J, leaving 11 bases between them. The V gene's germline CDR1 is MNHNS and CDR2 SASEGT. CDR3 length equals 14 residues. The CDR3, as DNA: TGTGCCAGCACCAGGGGCTATAGCACAGATACGCAGTATTTT. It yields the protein CASTRGYSTDTQYF.

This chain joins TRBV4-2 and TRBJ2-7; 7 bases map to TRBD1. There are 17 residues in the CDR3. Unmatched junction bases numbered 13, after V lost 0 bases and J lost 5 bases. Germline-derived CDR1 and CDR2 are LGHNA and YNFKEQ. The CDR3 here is CASSQEARGNGQNEQYF. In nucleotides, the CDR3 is TGTGCCAGCAGCCAAGAAGCCAGGGGGAATGGACAGAACGAGCAGTACTTC.

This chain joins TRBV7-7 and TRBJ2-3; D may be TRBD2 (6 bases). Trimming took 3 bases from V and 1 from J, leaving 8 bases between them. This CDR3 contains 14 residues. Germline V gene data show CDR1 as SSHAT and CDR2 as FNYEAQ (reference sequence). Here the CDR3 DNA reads TGTGCCAGCAGCTTGGGGGGACGCACAGATACGCAGTATTTT. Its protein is CASSLGGRTDTQYF. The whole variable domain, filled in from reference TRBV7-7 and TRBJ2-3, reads GAGVSQSPRYKVTKRGQDVTLRCDPISSHATLYWYQQALGQGPEFLTYFNYEAQPDKSGLPSDRFSAERPEGSISTLTIQRTEQRDSAMYRCASSLGGRTDTQYFGPGTRLTVL.

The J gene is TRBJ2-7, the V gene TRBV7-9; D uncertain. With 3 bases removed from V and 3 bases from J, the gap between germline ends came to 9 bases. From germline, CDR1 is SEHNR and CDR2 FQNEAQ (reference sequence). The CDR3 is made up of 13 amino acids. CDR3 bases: TGTGCCAGCAGCTTCCCGGGTCTCTACGAGCAGTACTTC. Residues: CASSFPGLYEQYF.